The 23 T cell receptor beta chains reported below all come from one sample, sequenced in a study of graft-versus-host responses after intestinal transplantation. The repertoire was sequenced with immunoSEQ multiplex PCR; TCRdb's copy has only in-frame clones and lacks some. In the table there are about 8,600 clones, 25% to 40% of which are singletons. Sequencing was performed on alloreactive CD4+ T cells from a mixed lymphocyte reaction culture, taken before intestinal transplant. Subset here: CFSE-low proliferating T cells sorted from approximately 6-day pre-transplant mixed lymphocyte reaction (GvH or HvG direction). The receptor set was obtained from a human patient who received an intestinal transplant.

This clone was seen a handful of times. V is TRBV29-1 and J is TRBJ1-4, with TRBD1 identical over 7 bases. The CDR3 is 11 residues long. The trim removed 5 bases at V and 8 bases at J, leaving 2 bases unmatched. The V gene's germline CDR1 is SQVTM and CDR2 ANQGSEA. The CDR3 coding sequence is TGCAGCGTTTCAGGGGGAGAAAAACTGTTTTTT. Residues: CSVSGGEKLFF.

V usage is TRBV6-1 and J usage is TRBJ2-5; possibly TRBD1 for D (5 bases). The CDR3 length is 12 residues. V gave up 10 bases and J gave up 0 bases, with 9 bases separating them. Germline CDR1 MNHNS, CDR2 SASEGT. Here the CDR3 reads CATRGYQETQYF. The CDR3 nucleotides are TGTGCCACTAGGGGATACCAAGAGACCCAGTACTTC.

The DNA of the CDR3 is TGTGCCAGCAAGAGAGGCAATCAGCCCCAGCATTTT. Translating it yields CASKRGNQPQHF. This rearrangement joins TRBV6-5 to TRBJ1-5; D is unresolved. Trimming pared 7 bases from V and 2 bases from J, leaving 6 bases between. CDR3 length equals 12 residues. The germline V gene has CDR1 MNHEY and CDR2 SVGAGI.

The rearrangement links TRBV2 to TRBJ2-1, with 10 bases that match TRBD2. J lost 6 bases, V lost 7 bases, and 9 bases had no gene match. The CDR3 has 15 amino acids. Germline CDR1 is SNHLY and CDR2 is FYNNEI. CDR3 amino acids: CASTERLAGVNEQFF. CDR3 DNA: TGTGCCAGCACCGAAAGGCTAGCGGGAGTCAATGAGCAGTTCTTC.

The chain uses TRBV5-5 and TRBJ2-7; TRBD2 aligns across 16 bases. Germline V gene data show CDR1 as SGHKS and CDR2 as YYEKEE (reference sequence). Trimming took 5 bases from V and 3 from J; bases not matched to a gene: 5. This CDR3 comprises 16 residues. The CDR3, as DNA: TGTGCCAGCAGGGAGGGACTAGCGGGGGGGTACTACGAGCAGTACTTC. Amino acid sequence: CASREGLAGGYYEQYF.

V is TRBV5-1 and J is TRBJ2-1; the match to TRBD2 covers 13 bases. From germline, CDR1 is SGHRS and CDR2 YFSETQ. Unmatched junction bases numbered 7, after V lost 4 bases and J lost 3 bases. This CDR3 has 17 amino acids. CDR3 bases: TGCGCCAGCAGCGTGGGACTAGCGGGGAACCGCTACAATGAGCAGTTCTTC. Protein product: CASSVGLAGNRYNEQFF.

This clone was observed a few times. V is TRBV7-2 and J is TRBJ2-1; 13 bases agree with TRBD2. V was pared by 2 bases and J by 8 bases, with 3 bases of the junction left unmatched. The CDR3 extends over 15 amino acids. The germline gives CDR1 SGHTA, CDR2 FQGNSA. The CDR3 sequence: CASSLTSGRAYEQFF. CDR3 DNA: TGTGCCAGCAGCTTAACTAGCGGGAGGGCCTATGAGCAGTTCTTC.

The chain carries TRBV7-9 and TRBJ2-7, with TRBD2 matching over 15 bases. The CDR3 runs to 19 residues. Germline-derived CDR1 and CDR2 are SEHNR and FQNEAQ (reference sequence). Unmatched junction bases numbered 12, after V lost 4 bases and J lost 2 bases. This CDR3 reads CASSSGTSGGYGNTYEQYF. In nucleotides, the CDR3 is TGTGCCAGCAGCTCAGGGACTAGCGGGGGGTACGGGAACACCTACGAGCAGTACTTC. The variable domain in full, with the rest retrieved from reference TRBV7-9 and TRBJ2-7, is DTGVSQNPRHKITKRGQNVTFRCDPISEHNRLYWYRQTLGQGPEFLTYFQNEAQLEKSRLLSDRFSAERPKGSFSTLEIQRTEQGDSAMYLCASSSGTSGGYGNTYEQYFGPGTRLTVT.

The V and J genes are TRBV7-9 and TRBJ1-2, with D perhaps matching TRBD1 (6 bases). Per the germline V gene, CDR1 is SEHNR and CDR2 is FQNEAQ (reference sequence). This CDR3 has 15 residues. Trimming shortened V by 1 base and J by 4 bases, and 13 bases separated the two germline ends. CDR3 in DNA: TGTGCCAGCAGCTTAGGTAACAGGGTCGCCTATGGCTACACCTTC. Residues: CASSLGNRVAYGYTF. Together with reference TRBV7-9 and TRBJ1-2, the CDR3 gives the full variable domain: DTGVSQNPRHKITKRGQNVTFRCDPISEHNRLYWYRQTLGQGPEFLTYFQNEAQLEKSRLLSDRFSAERPKGSFSTLEIQRTEQGDSAMYLCASSLGNRVAYGYTFGSGTRLTVV.

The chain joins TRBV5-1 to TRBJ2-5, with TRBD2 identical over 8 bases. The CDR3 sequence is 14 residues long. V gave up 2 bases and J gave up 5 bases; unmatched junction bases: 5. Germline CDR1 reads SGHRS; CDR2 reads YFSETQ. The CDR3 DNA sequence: TGCGCCAGCAGCTTTACGGGGGGGCCGGAGACCCAGTACTTC. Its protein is CASSFTGGPETQYF.

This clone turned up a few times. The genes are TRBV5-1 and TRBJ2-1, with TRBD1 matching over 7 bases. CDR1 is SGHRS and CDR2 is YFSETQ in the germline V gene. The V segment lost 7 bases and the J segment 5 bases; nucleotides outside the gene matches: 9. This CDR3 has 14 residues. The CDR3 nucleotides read TGCGCCAGCTCCCGGGACAGAAGTAACAATGAGCAGTTCTTC. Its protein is CASSRDRSNNEQFF.

The CDR3 is CASSLQLLQNSPLHF. For the CDR3, the DNA is TGTGCCAGCAGCCTCCAGTTGTTGCAGAATTCACCCCTCCACTTT. This sequence joins TRBV7-8 and TRBJ1-6, with unresolved D. The CDR3 loop spans 15 amino acids. The germline V gene has CDR1 SGHVS and CDR2 FQNEAQ. Trimming removed 5 bases from V and 7 bases from J, with 15 bases in between. The entire variable domain, with the rest obtained from reference TRBV7-8 and TRBJ1-6, is as follows: GAGVSQSPRYKVAKRGQDVALRCDPISGHVSLFWYQQALGQGPEFLTYFQNEAQLDKSGLPSDRFFAERPEGSVSTLKIQRTQQEDSAVYLCASSLQLLQNSPLHFGNGTRLTVT.

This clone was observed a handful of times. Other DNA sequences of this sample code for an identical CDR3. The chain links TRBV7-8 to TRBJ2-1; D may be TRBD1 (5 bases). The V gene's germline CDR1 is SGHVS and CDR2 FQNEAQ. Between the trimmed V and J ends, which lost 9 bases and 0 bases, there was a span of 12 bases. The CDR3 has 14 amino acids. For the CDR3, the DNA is TGTGCCAGTACCAGGGTTAGCTCCTACAATGAGCAGTTCTTC. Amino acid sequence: CASTRVSSYNEQFF.

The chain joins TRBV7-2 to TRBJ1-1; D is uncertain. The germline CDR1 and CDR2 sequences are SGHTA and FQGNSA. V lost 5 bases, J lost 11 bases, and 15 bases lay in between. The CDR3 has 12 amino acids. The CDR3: CASSASQRRAFF. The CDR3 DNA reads TGTGCCAGCAGCGCAAGCCAGCGGAGGGCTTTCTTT.

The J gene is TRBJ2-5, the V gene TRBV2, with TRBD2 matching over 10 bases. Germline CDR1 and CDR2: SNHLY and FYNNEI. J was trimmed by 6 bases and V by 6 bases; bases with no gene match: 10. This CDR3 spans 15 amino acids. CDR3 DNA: TGTGCCAGCAGGGCCATAGCGGGAGGTTGGAAGACCCAGTACTTC. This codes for CASRAIAGGWKTQYF. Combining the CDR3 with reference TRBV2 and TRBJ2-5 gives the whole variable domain EPEVTQTPSHQVTQMGQEVILRCVPISNHLYFYWYRQILGQKVEFLVSFYNNEISEKSEIFDDQFSVERPDGSNFTLKIRSTKLEDSAMYFCASRAIAGGWKTQYFGPGTRLLVL.

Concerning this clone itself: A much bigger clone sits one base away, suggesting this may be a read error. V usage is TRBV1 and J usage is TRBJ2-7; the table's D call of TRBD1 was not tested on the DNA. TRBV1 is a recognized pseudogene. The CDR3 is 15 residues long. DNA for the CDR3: TGCACCAGCAGCCAGTCCCGACAGCACTGGGGCGAGCAGTACTTC. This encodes CTSSQSRQHWGEQYF.

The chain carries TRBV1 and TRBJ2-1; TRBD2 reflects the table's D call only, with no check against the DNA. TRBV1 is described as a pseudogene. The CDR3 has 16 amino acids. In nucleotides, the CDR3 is TGCACCAGCAGCCAAGAGGGCCTAGCGGGGAACAATGAGCAGTTCTTC. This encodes CTSSQEGLAGNNEQFF.

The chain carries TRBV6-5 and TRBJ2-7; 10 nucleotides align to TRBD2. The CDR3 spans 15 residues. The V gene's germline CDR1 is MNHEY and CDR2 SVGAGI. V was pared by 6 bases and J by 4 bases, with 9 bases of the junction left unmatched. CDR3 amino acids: CASRYLTSGLYEQYF. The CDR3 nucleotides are TGTGCCAGCAGATATCTGACTAGCGGGCTGTACGAGCAGTACTTC.

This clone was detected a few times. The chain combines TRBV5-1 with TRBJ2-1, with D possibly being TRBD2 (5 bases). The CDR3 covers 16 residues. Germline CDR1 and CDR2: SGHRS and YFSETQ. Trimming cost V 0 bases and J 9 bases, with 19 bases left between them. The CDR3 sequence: CASSLVVGVIISEQFF. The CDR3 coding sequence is TGCGCCAGCAGCTTGGTGGTGGGAGTCATAATTAGTGAGCAGTTCTTC.

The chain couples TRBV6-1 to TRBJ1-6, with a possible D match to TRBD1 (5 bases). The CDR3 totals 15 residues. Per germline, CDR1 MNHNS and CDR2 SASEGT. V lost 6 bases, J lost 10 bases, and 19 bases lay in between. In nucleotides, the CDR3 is TGTGCCAGCAGCCGAGACACCGGGGGATGGTCACCCCTCCACTTT. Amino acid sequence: CASSRDTGGWSPLHF.

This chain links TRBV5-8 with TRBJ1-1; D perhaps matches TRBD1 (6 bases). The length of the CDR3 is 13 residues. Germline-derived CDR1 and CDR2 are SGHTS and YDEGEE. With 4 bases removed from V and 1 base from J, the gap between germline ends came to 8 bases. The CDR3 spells CASSQTGNTEAFF. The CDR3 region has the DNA TGTGCCAGCAGCCAGACAGGGAACACTGAAGCTTTCTTT.

This CDR3 is CASSFLGDSTYEQYF. The CDR3 bases are TGTGCCAGCAGCTTCCTGGGGGACAGTACCTACGAGCAGTACTTC. V and J are TRBV11-2 and TRBJ2-7; 7 nucleotides line up with TRBD1. The CDR3 is 15 amino acids. Per germline, CDR1 SGHAT and CDR2 FQNNGV. Trimming took 3 bases from V and 2 from J; bases not matched to a gene: 7.

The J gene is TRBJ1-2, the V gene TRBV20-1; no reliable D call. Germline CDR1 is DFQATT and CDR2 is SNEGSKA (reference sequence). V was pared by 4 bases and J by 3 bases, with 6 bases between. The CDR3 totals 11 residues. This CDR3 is CSATVDYGYTF. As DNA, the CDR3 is TGCAGTGCTACGGTGGACTATGGCTACACCTTC.